The rows below give T cell receptor beta chains drawn from one sample of a study of early T cells in non-severe SARS-CoV-2 infection. A single record per CDR3 protein comes from TCRdb applying MiXCR to the 5' RACE reads. The sample has 70,000 to 95,000 distinct CDR3 sequences, about 14% seen once. The source material was whole blood. The receptors here all came from an adult who was a healthcare worker with PCR-confirmed SARS-CoV-2 infection or an uninfected control (not recorded which). The CDR3 runs from the conserved cysteine through the conserved F or W. The order of the fields is J gene, clone size, V gene, D gene, CDR3 DNA, CDR3 protein. D genes are given only for firm matches. Only some rows state a clone size, as once, few, many or a class for expanded clones.

TRBJ1-1	few	TRBV28	-	TGTGCCAGCAGTTTCGGTCAGATGAACACTGAAGCTTTCTTT	CASSFGQMNTEAFF
TRBJ1-6	-	TRBV7-6	TRBD1	TGTGCCAGCAGCGGGACAGTTAATTCACCCCTCCACTTT	CASSGTVNSPLHF
TRBJ1-2	-	TRBV18	-	TGTGCCAGCTCCCCACCGGGGGACACCGATTTTTGCACCTTC	CASSPPGDTDFCTF
TRBJ1-5	few	TRBV10-2	-	TGCGCCAGCAGTGAATTAGCAAATCAGCCCCAGCATTTT	CASSELANQPQHF
TRBJ1-2	few	TRBV7-8	-	TGTGCCAGCAGCTTAGCGCGTCTAGGAAACTATGGCTACACCTTC	CASSLARLGNYGYTF
TRBJ1-4	few	TRBV2	TRBD1	TGTGCCAGCAGTCAGGGGGTCGCTGAAAAACTGTTTTTT	CASSQGVAEKLFF
TRBJ2-1	many	TRBV6-4	TRBD1	TGTGCCAGCAGTGAACAGGGGCGGTTGGACAATGAGCAGTTCTTC	CASSEQGRLDNEQFF
TRBJ1-5	-	TRBV19	TRBD1	TGTGCCAGTAGTACGACAGGGGACAATCAGCCCCAGCATTTT	CASSTTGDNQPQHF
TRBJ1-1	many	TRBV12-3/TRBV12-4	TRBD1	TGTGCCAGCAGCTCTAGCTGGCAGGGGGCTAGCAGCACTGAAGCTTTCTTT	CASSSSWQGASSTEAFF
TRBJ1-6	few	TRBV5-8	TRBD1	TGTGCCAGCAGCTTGGGACAGGGGGCCCATTCACCCCTCCACTTT	CASSLGQGAHSPLHF
TRBJ2-3	-	TRBV5-8	TRBD2	TGTGCCAGCACCTATAGCGGGGCGAACACAGATACGCAGTATTTT	CASTYSGANTDTQYF
TRBJ2-1	-	TRBV20-1	-	TGCAGTGCTAGAGAGGAAACTATGTCCCGAATAAAGTCCTACAATGAGCAGTTCTTC	CSAREETMSRIKSYNEQFF
TRBJ2-2	few	TRBV20-1	TRBD2	TGCAGTGCTAGGGCCCCCGGGACTAGTCCCGGGGAGCTGTTTTTT	CSARAPGTSPGELFF
TRBJ1-5	few	TRBV6-2/TRBV6-3	-	TGTGCCAGTCAATGGGTGGGCAATCAGCCCCAGCATTTT	CASQWVGNQPQHF
TRBJ1-6	-	TRBV6-5	-	TGTGCCAGCACCCCGGGGGGCGTCGGATCACCCCTCCACTTT	CASTPGGVGSPLHF
TRBJ1-1	-	TRBV11-2	-	TGTGCCAGCAGCTCCGGTTCGCGGGGGATCACTGAAGCTTTCTTT	CASSSGSRGITEAFF
TRBJ2-1	few	TRBV12-3/TRBV12-4	TRBD2	TGTGCCAGCAGTTTATGGGGCAGCGGGGGGGACAATGAGCAGTTCTTC	CASSLWGSGGDNEQFF
TRBJ2-4	few	TRBV20-1	TRBD2	TGCAGTGCAAAGTCTGCGGGGGGGACGGGAGGAAAAAACATTCAGTACTTC	CSAKSAGGTGGKNIQYF
TRBJ2-1	-	TRBV29-1	-	TGCAGCGTCATTGCGGCCAGCTCCTACAATGAGCAGTTCTTC	CSVIAASSYNEQFF
TRBJ2-5	-	TRBV12-3/TRBV12-4	TRBD1	TGTGCCAGCAGTGACGGGACAGAAGAGACCCAGTACTTC	CASSDGTEETQYF
TRBJ1-2	-	TRBV29-1	-	TGCAGCGTTGAAGACGGGGCGCTCCTCAATGGCTACACCTTC	CSVEDGALLNGYTF
TRBJ1-1	-	TRBV9	-	TGTGCCAGCAGCAACACACCGAACACTGAAGCTTTCTTT	CASSNTPNTEAFF
TRBJ2-2	many	TRBV27	-	TGTGCCAGCATCCAGTCGTGGACTACCCTGAACACCGGGGAGCTGTTTTTT	CASIQSWTTLNTGELFF
TRBJ2-2	-	TRBV29-1	-	TGCAGCGCTGGATACACCGGGGAGCTGTTTTTT	CSAGYTGELFF
TRBJ2-1	-	TRBV6-2/TRBV6-3	-	TGTGCCAGCAGTTACGGTTCGGGGGTAGGGATGGGAGGCTCCTACAATGAGCAGTTCTTC	CASSYGSGVGMGGSYNEQFF
TRBJ1-2	-	TRBV12-3/TRBV12-4	-	TGTGCCAGCAGTCTACCCGATCTCTATGGCTACACCTTC	CASSLPDLYGYTF
TRBJ1-1	few	TRBV5-1	TRBD1	TGCGCCAGCGGATTGGGACAGGGCGTTTCTGAAGCTTTCTTT	CASGLGQGVSEAFF
TRBJ1-1	-	TRBV2	-	TGTGCCAGCAAGGACAGTGAAGCTTTCTTT	CASKDSEAFF
TRBJ1-5	few	TRBV10-3	TRBD1	TGTGCCATCAGTGCGACCGGGACAGACATTCAGCCCCAGCATTTT	CAISATGTDIQPQHF
TRBJ1-1	-	TRBV5-3	TRBD1	TGTGCCAGAAGCCCAATTACAGGGGGCACTGAAGCTTTCTTT	CARSPITGGTEAFF
TRBJ1-2	-	TRBV25-1	-	TGTGCCAGCAGTGCCGTTACCTATGGCTACACCTTC	CASSAVTYGYTF
TRBJ2-2	-	TRBV7-8	-	TGTGCCAGCAGCTTAGTCGGGCCCACGAACACCGGGGAGCTGTTTTTT	CASSLVGPTNTGELFF
TRBJ2-3	-	TRBV6-5	-	TGTGCCATCAGGAACGGGGGCTATTCTATCACAGATACGCAGTATTTT	CAIRNGGYSITDTQYF
TRBJ2-5	few	TRBV18	-	TGTGCCAGCTCACTATATAACAGTGGGCAAGAGACCCAGTACTTC	CASSLYNSGQETQYF
TRBJ2-5	-	TRBV25-1	TRBD1	TGTGCCAGCAGTGCCCCCGGGACAGCCCGCCAAGAGACCCAGTACTTC	CASSAPGTARQETQYF
TRBJ2-3	few	TRBV29-1	-	TGCAGCGTCCAAATCGGGTATGAAGAAGATACGCAGTATTTT	CSVQIGYEEDTQYF
TRBJ2-3	few	TRBV7-8	-	TGTGCCAGCAGCTTAGACCTTGGAGATACGCAGTATTTT	CASSLDLGDTQYF
TRBJ1-3	few	TRBV7-3	-	TGTGCCAGCGGAGGGGTTGGAAACACCATATATTTT	CASGGVGNTIYF
TRBJ2-3	many	TRBV27	-	TGTGCCAGCAGTCCCGGGACTTCCCTTAGACCCACAGATACGCAGTATTTT	CASSPGTSLRPTDTQYF
TRBJ2-3	-	TRBV7-2	TRBD2	TGTGCCACCGCCCGGCGGGGGGTAAACACAGATACGCAGTATTTT	CATARRGVNTDTQYF
TRBJ2-6	many	TRBV4-1	-	TGCGCCAGCAGCCCCGGACAGCGCCTCTCTGGGGCCAACGTCCTGACTTTC	CASSPGQRLSGANVLTF
TRBJ2-3	-	TRBV20-1	-	TGCAGTGCTAGCATACCAGGGCCCGATACGCAGTATTTT	CSASIPGPDTQYF
TRBJ2-3	many	TRBV6-6	-	TGTGCCAGCAGTTACTCGAAGGCAGATACGCAGTATTTT	CASSYSKADTQYF
TRBJ1-1	many	TRBV14	-	TGTGCCAGCAGCCAGACAGCCAAGAACACTGAAGCTTTCTTT	CASSQTAKNTEAFF
TRBJ1-3	few	TRBV5-5	-	TGTGCCAGCAGCTTGGATGGGGCTACGGGAAACACCATATATTTT	CASSLDGATGNTIYF
TRBJ1-5	-	TRBV7-9	-	TGTGCCAGCAGCTTGGCGTCGCTGGGTAGCAATCAGCCCCAGCATTTT	CASSLASLGSNQPQHF
TRBJ2-5	-	TRBV19	TRBD1	TGTGCCAGTCGAGGGGTGACAGGGGGATTGGAGACCCAGTACTTC	CASRGVTGGLETQYF
TRBJ1-2	many	TRBV10-3	-	TGTGCCACCAGGTCTGGGGGCGCCGAGAAAGGCTACACCTTC	CATRSGGAEKGYTF
TRBJ1-5	few	TRBV20-1	-	TGCAGTGCTAGAGAAGGATCAGGGTTCGATCAGCCCCAGCATTTT	CSAREGSGFDQPQHF
TRBJ1-1	few	TRBV29-1	-	TGCAGCGTCAAACAGGGATCCCTCACTGAAGCTTTCTTT	CSVKQGSLTEAFF
TRBJ1-3	few	TRBV9	-	TGTGCCAGCAGCGTACAGGGCTCTGGAAACACCATATATTTT	CASSVQGSGNTIYF
TRBJ2-1	many	TRBV20-1	TRBD2	TGCAGTGCTCGCCCTAGCGGGTACAATGAGCAGTTCTTC	CSARPSGYNEQFF
TRBJ2-1	few	TRBV5-1	-	TGCGCCAGCAGAAAAGAGGGAAATTACAATGAGCAGTTCTTC	CASRKEGNYNEQFF
TRBJ2-3	-	TRBV29-1	TRBD2	TGCAGCGTTCTTTCGGCGGGGGGGCCGAGTTTAAGCACAGATACGCAGTATTTT	CSVLSAGGPSLSTDTQYF
TRBJ1-2	-	TRBV5-1	TRBD1	TGCGCCAGCAGCTTGGTGACAGGGGAAGGCTATGGCTACACCTTC	CASSLVTGEGYGYTF